Listed here is a single T cell receptor (beta chain). The data originate from a study of CD8 T cells in Susac syndrome. Study context: Patients with Susac syndrome, at blood draw, were therapy-naive, on corticosteroids, or on intravenous immunoglobulin alone.

RNA was extracted with the RNeasy kit, and a quantity of roughly 0.45 to 1 ug was reverse transcribed using random hexamers. TCRdb ran MiXCR on the immunoSEQ multiplex PCR reads and lists one entry per CDR3 protein. Of approximately 190,000 distinct CDR3 sequences listed, more than 90% are singletons. The authors sequenced TCR beta from blood CD8+ and CD4+ T cells. Per germline, CDR1 LGHDT and CDR2 YNNKEL (reference sequence). The CDR3 contains 15 residues. The trim removed 4 bases at V and 8 bases at J, leaving 10 bases unmatched. Sequenced material: CD4+ T cells from PBMCs. The sequence was obtained from a human donor with Susac syndrome. The chain couples TRBV3-1 to TRBJ2-2; 7 bases fit TRBD1. The CDR3 nucleotides are TGTGCCAGCAGCCCTGTCGCAGGGGGATATGGGGAGCTGTTTTTT. Translation gives CASSPVAGGYGELFF.